Listed here are 18 T cell receptor beta chains from one sample, sequenced in a study of T-cell memory formation after mild COVID-19 (dated by TCRdb to the early 2020s). The library was built by means of 5' RACE. Sequencing used an Illumina NovaSeq 6000. TCRdb trimmed public reads at Q25 via fastp, called clones via MiXCR and kept in-frame beta chains. Rows merge per CDR3 protein into single entries with the most common DNA and genes. This sample gives over 12,000 distinct CDR3 sequences in total; about 21% of them show up just once. Together, the top ten hold around three fifths of the sample. The sequencing input was PBMCs or a T cell subset sorted from them (not recorded which). The source of these receptors is a man aged 18 to 35 who had mild COVID-19 (a few samples of this study predate the infection). The sample titles of this study are shuffled in the database, so cell type and time point are left out; the donor was told from shared clones.

The rearrangement uses TRBV6-2 or TRBV6-3 and TRBJ2-5; 9 bases align to TRBD2. CDR1 and CDR2 from the germline V gene are MNHEY and SVGEGT. This CDR3 region has 15 residues. The V segment lost 7 bases and the J segment 5 bases; nucleotides outside the gene matches: 11. CDR3 sequence reads: CASIPLGTSSETQYF. For the CDR3, the DNA is TGTGCCAGCATCCCCCTCGGGACTAGCAGCGAGACCCAGTACTTC.

This clonotype was seen at least ten times. The V gene is TRBV5-6, the J gene TRBJ2-7, with 7 bases identical to TRBD2. The CDR3 spans 15 residues. V gave up 2 bases and J gave up 0 bases; unmatched junction bases: 5. Germline assignment: CDR1 SGHDT and CDR2 YYEEEE. The CDR3 loop is CASSFTGGSSYEQYV. Written as DNA, the CDR3 is TGTGCCAGCAGCTTTACGGGGGGTTCCTCCTACGAGCAGTACGTC.

The chain uses TRBV7-9 and TRBJ2-1; 11 bases are shared with TRBD2. Germline V lookup: CDR1 SEHNR, CDR2 FQNEAQ (reference sequence). CDR3 length: 18 residues. V lost 4 bases and J lost 0; bases outside the gene matches: 8. The CDR3 loop reads CASSSTSGDLSSYNEQFF. The CDR3 DNA is TGTGCCAGCAGCTCGACTAGCGGGGACCTGAGCTCCTACAATGAGCAGTTCTTC. The full variable domain, its missing parts supplied by reference TRBV7-9 and TRBJ2-1, is DTGVSQNPRHKITKRGQNVTFRCDPISEHNRLYWYRQTLGQGPEFLTYFQNEAQLEKSRLLSDRFSAERPKGSFSTLEIQRTEQGDSAMYLCASSSTSGDLSSYNEQFFGPGTRLTVL.

This clonotype was seen ten or more times. For the CDR3, the DNA is TGCAGCATCAATGGTGGGGCAGCCTATGGCTACACCTTC. Translation: CSINGGAAYGYTF. V usage is TRBV29-1 and J usage is TRBJ1-2, with a tentative D call TRBD1 (5 bases). In germline, CDR1 is SQVTM, CDR2 ANQGSEA. V was trimmed by 8 bases and J by 4 bases, leaving 17 bases between them. This CDR3 spans 13 amino acids.

This clonotype was seen many times. The rearrangement links TRBV15 to TRBJ2-7; D is ambiguous. V shed 1 base and J shed 2 bases, with 6 bases lying between them. The CDR3 is 13 residues long. Per the germline V gene, CDR1 is LNHNV and CDR2 is YYDKDF (reference sequence). The CDR3: CATSRGPAYEQYV. The CDR3 bases are TGTGCCACCAGCAGAGGACCAGCCTACGAGCAGTACGTC.

This clonotype was detected many times. The chain couples TRBV9 to TRBJ2-1; 9 bases line up with TRBD2. The CDR3 is 18 amino acids. The V and J ends lost 2 bases and 2 bases, in that order; junction bases with no gene match: 11. The germline V gene has CDR1 SGDLS and CDR2 YYNGEE. The CDR3 region is CASSVWGGLAGAYNEQFF. The CDR3 nucleotides read TGTGCCAGCAGCGTGTGGGGGGGACTAGCCGGAGCCTACAATGAGCAGTTCTTC.

This clonotype appeared many times. CDR3 DNA: TGCAGTGCTGTTCAGGGGTTATACCAGCCCCAGCATTTT. It yields the protein CSAVQGLYQPQHF. The chain uses TRBV20-1 and TRBJ1-5; D might be TRBD1 (6 bases). CDR1 is DFQATT and CDR2 is SNEGSKA in the germline V gene (reference sequence). The CDR3 runs to 13 residues. The V end lost 5 bases, the J end lost 7 bases, and 15 bases lay between the germline ends.

In its sample, this clonotype was seen many times. CDR3: CAISESGGPLGLAKNIQYF. CDR3 nucleotides: TGTGCCATCAGTGAGTCGGGAGGACCCTTAGGGCTAGCCAAAAACATTCAGTACTTC. This chain uses TRBV10-3 with TRBJ2-4; possible D gene TRBD2, 6 bases. V lost 0 bases, J lost 0 bases, and 18 bases lay in between. The CDR3 is made up of 19 amino acids. Germline CDR1 ENHRY, CDR2 SYGVKD.

The sample holds many counts of this clonotype. The J gene is TRBJ2-7, the V gene TRBV12-3 or TRBV12-4; the D gene is possibly TRBD1 (6 bases). CDR3 size: 14 residues. V was shortened by 5 bases and J by 4 bases, with 15 bases between the two germline ends. The CDR3 DNA is TGTGCCAGCAGTCCCGGACAGTGGGGTTACGAGCAGTACGTC. Amino acids: CASSPGQWGYEQYV.

This clonotype was observed many times. Written as DNA, the CDR3 is TGCGCCAGCAGCCAAGGGAGCGTAAGTCAGCAGTATTTT. Translation: CASSQGSVSQQYF. The chain recombines TRBV4-1 with TRBJ2-3; D not certain. Germline CDR1 and CDR2: MGHRA and YSYEKL. The V gene lost 1 base and the J gene lost 11 bases, with 13 bases spanning the gap. The CDR3 spans 13 residues.

This clonotype was seen repeatedly, ten times or more. The chain is built from TRBV24-1 and TRBJ2-1, with TRBD1 identical over 7 bases. Germline V gives CDR1 KGHDR, CDR2 SFDVKD. The CDR3 has 17 residues. Germline trimming cut 4 bases from V and 3 bases from J; bases unmatched to any gene: 11. The CDR3 spells CATSDRQGTRDYNEQFF. The CDR3 DNA reads as TGTGCCACCAGTGACCGACAGGGAACTCGTGACTACAATGAGCAGTTCTTC.

This chain connects TRBV5-1 to TRBJ2-1; D may match TRBD1 or TRBD2 (5 bases each). Per the germline V gene, CDR1 is SGHRS and CDR2 is YFSETQ. Trimming left V 0 bases short and J 8 bases short, with 15 bases between. The CDR3 runs 15 residues. For the CDR3, the DNA is TGCGCCAGCAGCTTGGGAGGGGCCGGGGCTTATGAGCAGTTCTTC. It yields the protein CASSLGGAGAYEQFF.

This clonotype appeared a few times. The rearrangement uses TRBV9 and TRBJ2-2, with TRBD2 matching over 14 bases. Germline V gene sequence: CDR1 SGDLS, CDR2 YYNGEE. This CDR3 is 16 amino acids long. The ends lost 3 bases at V and 5 bases at J; junction bases unmatched: 3. This chain's CDR3 is CASSGLAGGGTGELFF. CDR3 nucleotides: TGTGCCAGCAGCGGACTAGCGGGAGGGGGAACCGGGGAGCTGTTTTTT.

This clonotype was seen many times. This rearrangement joins TRBV6-2 or TRBV6-3 to TRBJ1-2, with unresolved D. Germline loops: CDR1 MNHEY, CDR2 SVGEGT. Between the trimmed V and J ends, which lost 6 bases and 4 bases, there was a span of 9 bases. This CDR3 contains 12 residues. The CDR3 region has the DNA TGTGCCAGCAGGGACGGCGCCTATGGCTACACCTTC. It codes for CASRDGAYGYTF.

This clonotype was recorded many times. The chain is built from TRBV10-3 and TRBJ1-1; D is undetermined. The CDR3 covers 17 residues. CDR1 ENHRY and CDR2 SYGVKD come from the germline V gene. Trimming took off 0 bases at V and 1 base at J, with 15 bases between the two ends. The CDR3 DNA is TGTGCCATCAGTGAGTCAACCCCCCCTGGTCCGAACACTGAAGCTTTCTTT. Its protein product is CAISESTPPGPNTEAFF.

This clonotype occurred many times. This chain joins TRBV24-1 and TRBJ2-7, with a possible D match to TRBD1 (5 bases). V was clipped by 4 bases and J by 0 bases, with 9 bases between them. Germline V gene data show CDR1 as KGHDR and CDR2 as SFDVKD. There are 14 residues in the CDR3. Here the CDR3 reads CATSDWGTSYEQYF. CDR3 in DNA: TGTGCCACCAGTGACTGGGGCACCTCCTACGAGCAGTACTTC.

This clonotype has at least ten counts. This sequence joins TRBV5-1 and TRBJ2-7, with TRBD2 matching 9 bases. J lost 3 bases, V lost 4 bases, and 5 bases had no gene match. Per germline, CDR1 SGHRS and CDR2 YFSETQ. The CDR3 runs 14 residues. The CDR3 loop reads CASSILAGHYEQYV. CDR3 DNA: TGCGCCAGCAGCATTCTAGCGGGGCACTACGAGCAGTACGTC.

The chain employs TRBV5-5 and TRBJ2-2; 9 bases agree with TRBD1. The V gene's germline CDR1 is SGHKS and CDR2 YYEKEE (reference sequence). This CDR3 region has 14 residues. Trimming cost V 3 bases and J 7 bases; bases outside gene matches: 4. The CDR3 DNA reads as TGTGCCAGCAGCTCCCCGGGACAGGGCGGGGAGCTGTTTTTT. The encoded protein is CASSSPGQGGELFF.